Below are 20 T cell receptor beta chains sequenced from a single sample in a study of shared clonotypes between healthy human individuals. Method: immunoSEQ multiplex PCR; TCRdb's copy keeps in-frame clones and lacks some. The profile shows over a million clones, 95% to 97% of them singletons. The sequenced sample consisted of naive CD4+ T cells sorted from blood. Subset indicated: CD45RA+ positively selected. These receptor sequences come from a man aged 30 to 39 in good health.

The gene calls are TRBV2 and TRBJ2-3; 9 bases are a match to TRBD2. Per germline, CDR1 SNHLY and CDR2 FYNNEI. CDR3 length: 16 residues. V dropped 4 bases and J dropped 1; count of bases not matched to a gene: 6. CDR3 DNA sequence: TGTGCCAGCAGTGGTGCGGGAGGGCGAGGCACAGATACGCAGTATTTT. This gives the protein CASSGAGGRGTDTQYF.

This chain uses TRBV15 with TRBJ2-5; D perhaps matches TRBD1 (6 bases). The ends were cut back, 5 bases at V and 4 bases at J, with 17 bases in the middle. CDR3 length: 15 residues. Germline loops: CDR1 LNHNV, CDR2 YYDKDF (reference sequence). CDR3 nucleotides: TGTGCCACCAGCGGTTACAGGGCGGACCGAGAGACCCAGTACTTC. Its translation: CATSGYRADRETQYF.

The chain carries TRBV9 and TRBJ2-2; D not certain. In germline, CDR1 is SGDLS, CDR2 YYNGEE. This CDR3 spans 14 amino acids. Trimming pared 4 bases from V and 8 bases from J, leaving 15 bases between. The CDR3 loop is CASSPVVLSGELFF. In DNA form, the CDR3 reads TGTGCCAGCAGCCCGGTGGTGTTATCTGGGGAGCTGTTTTTT.

CDR3 amino acids: CASSRGGMIDNEQFF. CDR3 coding DNA: TGTGCCAGCAGCAGGGGGGGCATGATAGACAATGAGCAGTTCTTC. The chain employs TRBV14 and TRBJ2-1; a weak D match, TRBD2 (7 bases). The V end was cut by 5 bases, the J end by 5 bases, with 16 bases between. There are 15 residues in the CDR3. CDR1 and CDR2 from the germline V gene are SGHDN and FVKESK.

The rearrangement uses TRBV29-1 and TRBJ2-3, with 8 bases lining up with TRBD2. This CDR3 is built from 14 residues. The trim removed 5 bases at V and 1 base at J, leaving 5 bases unmatched. Germline V gene lookup returns CDR1 SQVTM and CDR2 ANQGSEA. Here the CDR3 reads CSVYGTSRTDTQYF. CDR3 bases: TGCAGCGTTTACGGGACTAGTCGCACAGATACGCAGTATTTT.

The chain recombines TRBV5-1 with TRBJ2-7; 7 nucleotides match TRBD1. Unmatched junction bases numbered 7, after V lost 4 bases and J lost 3 bases. CDR3 size: 14 residues. Germline V gene lookup returns CDR1 SGHRS and CDR2 YFSETQ. The CDR3 reads CASSPGTANYEQYF. CDR3 sequence (DNA): TGCGCCAGCAGCCCTGGGACAGCCAACTACGAGCAGTACTTC. Combining the CDR3 with reference TRBV5-1 and TRBJ2-7 gives the whole variable domain KAGVTQTPRYLIKTRGQQVTLSCSPISGHRSVSWYQQTPGQGLQFLFEYFSETQRNKGNFPGRFSGRQFSNSRSEMNVSTLELGDSALYLCASSPGTANYEQYFGPGTRLTVT.

In regard to this clone: An end of the junction does not agree with germline; a read error may underlie this. The rearrangement uses TRBV28 and TRBJ2-7; 9 bases line up with TRBD2. This CDR3 region has 14 residues. Germline V lookup: CDR1 MDHEN, CDR2 SYDVKM. CDR3 sequence: CASSPGTSPYERYF. CDR3 in DNA: TGTGCCAGCAGCCCCGGGACTAGCCCCTACGAGCGGTACTTC.

Comments on this clone: At the DNA level, this CDR3 is encoded by other sequences in the same sample as well. The genes are TRBV6-5 and TRBJ2-7; D unresolved. Germline V gene data show CDR1 as MNHEY and CDR2 as SVGAGI. V was clipped by 0 bases and J by 2 bases, with 8 bases between them. This CDR3 spans 14 amino acids. The DNA of the CDR3 is TGTGCCAGCAGTTACTCCACGCGGACCTACGAGCAGTACTTC. This sequence encodes CASSYSTRTYEQYF.

The V and J genes are TRBV30 and TRBJ1-5; D is unclear. Germline values: CDR1 GTSNPN, CDR2 SVGIG (reference sequence). V was clipped by 2 bases and J by 7 bases, with 12 bases between them. The CDR3 is 13 residues long. CDR3 bases: TGTGCCTGGAGTCGGGAGCCGGGGCAGCCCCAGCATTTT. It codes for CAWSREPGQPQHF.

As DNA, the CDR3 is TGTGCCAGCAGCCCCCCATCTGCCGATACGCAGTATTTT. Amino acids: CASSPPSADTQYF. This sequence joins TRBV7-8 and TRBJ2-3, with no clear D. Trimming took off 5 bases at V and 6 bases at J, with 12 bases between the two ends. The germline V gene has CDR1 SGHVS and CDR2 FQNEAQ. The CDR3 contains 13 residues.

The chain has TRBV11-3 and TRBJ2-7, with 9 bases matching TRBD1. Germline CDR1 SGHNT, CDR2 YENEEA. The junction had 5 bases not matched to a gene; V was cut back by 1 base and J by 4 bases. CDR3 length: 15 residues. CDR3 nucleotide sequence: TGTGCCAGCAGCTTAGGCACAGGGGGCACGTACGAGCAGTACTTC. This translates into CASSLGTGGTYEQYF.

This chain links TRBV5-4 with TRBJ2-7; unclear D gene. Trimming took off 0 bases at V and 0 bases at J, with 10 bases between the two ends. CDR1 is SGHNT and CDR2 is YYREEE in the germline V gene (reference sequence). The CDR3 has 15 amino acids. In DNA form, the CDR3 reads TGTGCCAGCAGCTTGGACATCCCGAGCTCCTACGAGCAGTACTTC. This translates into CASSLDIPSSYEQYF. The whole variable domain, filled in from reference TRBV5-4 and TRBJ2-7, reads ETGVTQSPTHLIKTRGQQVTLRCSSQSGHNTVSWYQQALGQGPQFIFQYYREEENGRGNFPPRFSGLQFPNYSSELNVNALELDDSALYLCASSLDIPSSYEQYFGPGTRLTVT.

J is TRBJ2-3 and V is TRBV10-3, with TRBD2 identical over 9 bases. With 11 bases clipped from V and 1 base from J, the junction kept 10 bases outside the gene matches. This CDR3 spans 15 amino acids. Germline V gives CDR1 ENHRY, CDR2 SYGVKD. Written as DNA, the CDR3 is TGTGCCGCGACGGGGCGGGAGGGAGGCACAGATACGCAGTATTTT. Translating it yields CAATGREGGTDTQYF.

This clone was observed a few times. The CDR3 region has the DNA TGTGCCAGCTCACCATGGTCCGGGGGAATTCAAGGCTACACCTTC. Its protein product is CASSPWSGGIQGYTF. V gene TRBV18 combines with J gene TRBJ1-2; tentatively, D is TRBD1 (5 bases). V lost 2 bases and J 8 bases, leaving 18 bases between the germline ends. The CDR3 has 15 residues. Germline CDR1 reads KGHSH; CDR2 reads LQKENI. Full variable domain (remainder filled in from reference TRBV18 and TRBJ1-2): NAGVMQNPRHLVRRRGQEARLRCSPMKGHSHVYWYRQLPEEGLKFMVYLQKENIIDESGMPKERFSAEFPKEGPSILRIQQVVRGDSAAYFCASSPWSGGIQGYTFGSGTRLTVV.

The chain has TRBV5-4 and TRBJ1-2; tentative D call: TRBD1 (6 bases). V was cut by 4 bases and J by 4 bases, with 11 bases left in between. The germline V gene has CDR1 SGHNT and CDR2 YYREEE (reference sequence). This CDR3 spans 13 amino acids. The CDR3, as DNA: TGTGCCAGCAGCGTACCGGACAGCTATGGCTACACCTTC. Amino acid sequence: CASSVPDSYGYTF.

V is TRBV9 and J is TRBJ2-2, with D unresolved. The V end was cut by 10 bases, the J end by 5 bases, with 9 bases between. This CDR3 comprises 11 residues. Per the germline V gene, CDR1 is SGDLS and CDR2 is YYNGEE. For the CDR3, the DNA is TGTGCCTCGGCCAAGACCGGGGAGCTGTTTTTT. As protein: CASAKTGELFF.

This clone was counted once. The rearrangement joins TRBV9 to TRBJ2-1; tentative D call: TRBD1 (8 bases). V was clipped by 3 bases and J by 3 bases, with 13 bases between them. The CDR3 runs 15 residues. Germline V gene data show CDR1 as SGDLS and CDR2 as YYNGEE. The CDR3 region has the DNA TGTGCCAGCAGCGGGACAGGGACTATCTACAATGAGCAGTTCTTC. This translates into CASSGTGTIYNEQFF.

The chain couples TRBV7-9 to TRBJ2-5; 8 nucleotides agree with TRBD2. This CDR3 has 15 amino acids. CDR1 and CDR2 (germline): SEHNR, FQNEAQ (reference sequence). After removal of 3 bases from V and 4 bases from J, the junction contained 7 bases not matched to a gene. The CDR3 DNA sequence: TGTGCCAGCAGCTTGAGCGGGAGCAGCGTAGAGACCCAGTACTTC. This encodes CASSLSGSSVETQYF.

The chain links TRBV15 to TRBJ1-2; maybe TRBD1 (5 bases). Germline assignment: CDR1 LNHNV and CDR2 YYDKDF (reference sequence). V was pared by 3 bases and J by 13 bases, with 18 bases between. The CDR3 is made up of 13 amino acids. The CDR3 sequence: CATSSTGTNGCTF. In DNA, the CDR3 is TGTGCCACCAGCAGCACCGGGACCAACGGTTGCACCTTC.

The chain is built from TRBV5-6 and TRBJ1-5; the D is unclear. CDR1 SGHDT and CDR2 YYEEEE come from the germline V gene. There are 13 residues in the CDR3. The ends were cut back, 2 bases at V and 8 bases at J, with 11 bases in the middle. The CDR3 loop reads CASSLGGPEPQHF. The CDR3 region has the DNA TGTGCCAGCAGCTTAGGAGGGCCCGAGCCCCAGCATTTT.